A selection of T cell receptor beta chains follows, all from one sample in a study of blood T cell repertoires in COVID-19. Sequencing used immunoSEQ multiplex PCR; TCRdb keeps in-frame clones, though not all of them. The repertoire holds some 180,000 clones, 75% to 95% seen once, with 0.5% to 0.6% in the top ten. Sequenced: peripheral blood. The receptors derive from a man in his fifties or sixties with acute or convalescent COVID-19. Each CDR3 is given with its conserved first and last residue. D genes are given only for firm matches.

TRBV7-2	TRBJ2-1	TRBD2	TGTGCCAGCAGCGGATCTAGCGGGGCCCCGGGGGAGCAGTTCTTC	CASSGSSGAPGEQFF
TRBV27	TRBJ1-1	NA	TGTGCCAGCAGTTTAATTCGGGAGGGACAAGCTTTCTTT	CASSLIREGQAFF
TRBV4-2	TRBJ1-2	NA	TGTGCCAGCAGCCTGGGACACCCGGACTATGGCTACACCTTC	CASSLGHPDYGYTF
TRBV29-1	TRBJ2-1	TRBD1	TGCAGCGTTGAAGCCCGTCGACAGGGGCGATCCTCCTACAATGAGCAGTTCTTC	CSVEARRQGRSSYNEQFF
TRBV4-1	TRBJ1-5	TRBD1	TGCGCCAGCAGCCAATCCGGGACAGGCAATCAGCCCCAGCATTTT	CASSQSGTGNQPQHF
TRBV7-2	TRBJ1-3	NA	TGTGCCAGCAGCTTAGCACAAGTTCCTGGAAACACCATATATTTT	CASSLAQVPGNTIYF
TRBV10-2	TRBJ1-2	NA	TGCGCCAGCAGTGACGGAGCTAACTATGGCTACACCTTC	CASSDGANYGYTF
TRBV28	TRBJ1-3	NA	TGTGCCAGCAACCTCGAAGCCGGAAACACCATATATTTT	CASNLEAGNTIYF
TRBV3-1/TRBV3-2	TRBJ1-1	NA	TGTGCCAGCAGTCGGGGAGGGGAAGCTTTCTTT	CASSRGGEAFF
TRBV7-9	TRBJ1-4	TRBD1	TGTGCCAGCAGCTCCCGGACAGGGGAAAAACTGTTTTTT	CASSSRTGEKLFF